These 14 T cell receptor beta chains share one sample of origin, sequenced in a study of cytomegalovirus exposure and HLA in healthy donors (dated by TCRdb to 2016 to 2017). The library was generated by the immunoSEQ multiplex PCR assay. For the multiplex PCR, a mixture combining 60 forward primers for TCR Vbeta segments and 13 reverse primers for TCR Jbeta segments was used. The clones in this table, taken by TCRdb from immuneACCESS, are in-frame only. Not every clone is retained; where verified, under half of the shortfall comes from an unresolved V gene, and the cause of the rest is unknown. Within this sample are about 200,000 clones, with roughly 80% of them counted one time only. The ten biggest clones cover around 0.4% of the sample. Sequenced input: PBMCs. These receptors were taken from a male donor in good health and CMV-seropositive.

The chain recombines TRBV28 with TRBJ2-5; 7 bases align to TRBD2. The DNA end is more similar to TRBJ2-7, so the J call may be wrong. CDR3 length: 11 residues. CDR1 and CDR2 (germline): MDHEN, SYDVKM. CDR3 amino acids: CAASGINEQYF. DNA of the CDR3: TGTGCCGCCAGCGGGATAAACGAGCAGTACTTC.

This clone was found once. The rearrangement uses TRBV9 and TRBJ2-1; 8 positions agree with TRBD2. Trimming took 0 bases from V and 6 from J; bases not matched to a gene: 5. CDR1 is SGDLS and CDR2 is YYNGEE in the germline V gene. This CDR3 has 15 amino acids. DNA of the CDR3: TGTGCCAGCAGCGTAGAGGGTAGCGGGACCAATGAGCAGTTCTTC. This encodes CASSVEGSGTNEQFF. The full variable domain, rest sourced from reference TRBV9 and TRBJ2-1, is DSGVTQTPKHLITATGQRVTLRCSPRSGDLSVYWYQQSLDQGLQFLIQYYNGEERAKGNILERFSAQQFPDLHSELNLSSLELGDSALYFCASSVEGSGTNEQFFGPGTRLTVL.

As concerns this clone: This specimen includes other DNA sequences encoding the same CDR3. The chain joins TRBV9 to TRBJ1-1; 7 nucleotides align to TRBD1. The CDR3 is 15 residues long. V was clipped by 1 base and J by 4 bases; unmatched bases: 7. Per the germline V gene, CDR1 is SGDLS and CDR2 is YYNGEE. CDR3 DNA sequence: TGTGCCAGCAGCGTACTGATGCAGGGGGGCACTGAAGCTTTCTTT. This sequence encodes CASSVLMQGGTEAFF.

The chain employs TRBV27 and TRBJ2-7; possibly TRBD1 for D (7 bases). Germline CDR1 MNHEY, CDR2 SMNVEV (reference sequence). The CDR3 runs 14 residues. Trimming pared 5 bases from V and 3 bases from J, leaving 14 bases between. The CDR3 is CASSLRGVNYEQYF. The CDR3 DNA is TGTGCCAGCAGTCTCAGGGGGGTCAACTACGAGCAGTACTTC.

The rearrangement joins TRBV11-2 to TRBJ2-2, with 7 bases lining up with TRBD1. The CDR3 has 14 residues. Trimming at V came to 5 bases and at J to 4 bases, leaving 4 bases not matched to a gene. Germline CDR1 is SGHAT and CDR2 is FQNNGV. The CDR3 reads CASSRTGFTGELFF. The CDR3 nucleotides are TGTGCCAGCAGCCGGACAGGATTCACCGGGGAGCTGTTTTTT.

In this sample, this clone turned up a few times. This sequence joins TRBV27 and TRBJ2-3, with no clear D. The germline V gene has CDR1 MNHEY and CDR2 SMNVEV (reference sequence). This CDR3 is 12 amino acids long. Trimming took off 6 bases at V and 2 bases at J, with 6 bases between the two ends. The CDR3 loop reads CASRSVTDTQYF. The CDR3 coding sequence is TGTGCCAGCAGGAGTGTCACAGATACGCAGTATTTT.

The count of this clone is one. DNA of the CDR3: TGTGCCAGCAGCTTAGATCCCCTAGACAGAAACTCATTCTACGAGCAGTACTTC. As protein: CASSLDPLDRNSFYEQYF. This chain links TRBV11-2 with TRBJ2-7; D perhaps matches TRBD1 (5 bases). Looked up from germline, CDR1 is SGHAT and CDR2 is FQNNGV. This CDR3 spans 18 amino acids. Trimming cost V 0 bases and J 3 bases, with 21 bases left between them.

This chain joins TRBV9 and TRBJ2-7; 10 bases map to TRBD2. V was clipped by 2 bases and J by 0 bases; unmatched bases: 5. CDR1 and CDR2 (germline): SGDLS, YYNGEE. The CDR3 totals 16 residues. The CDR3, as DNA: TGTGCCAGCAGCGTGTCTAGCGGGGGTAACTCCTACGAGCAGTACTTC. Amino acid sequence: CASSVSSGGNSYEQYF.

The CDR3 DNA reads TGTGCCAGCAGTTTAGGTGGTAGGAGCTCCTACAATGAGCAGTTCTTC. The encoded protein is CASSLGGRSSYNEQFF. The genes are TRBV28 and TRBJ2-1; D gene unclear. V was trimmed by 2 bases and J by 0 bases, leaving 11 bases between them. This CDR3 is built from 16 residues. Germline values: CDR1 MDHEN, CDR2 SYDVKM.

V is TRBV2 and J is TRBJ1-5; TRBD1 matches at 8 bases. Germline V CDR1 and CDR2: SNHLY, FYNNEI. CDR3 length: 16 amino acids. J lost 1 base, V lost 10 bases, and 12 bases had no gene match. The DNA of the CDR3 is TGTGCCACCTCGGGGCAGGGGGCGCCCAGCAATCAGCCCCAGCATTTT. As protein: CATSGQGAPSNQPQHF.

The rearrangement uses TRBV28 and TRBJ2-7; the D gene is possibly TRBD1 (6 bases). Per germline, CDR1 MDHEN and CDR2 SYDVKM. The length of the CDR3 is 14 residues. The V gene lost 7 bases and the J gene lost 3 bases, with 16 bases spanning the gap. The CDR3 coding sequence is TGTGCCAGCACCTCCCCCGGGACATACTACGAGCAGTACTTC. This translates into CASTSPGTYYEQYF.

The table lists this clone with a few counts. The CDR3 nucleotides are TGTGCAGAGAGGTGGCCGGTCGAACTCTCTGAAGCTTTCTTT. Its protein is CAERWPVELSEAFF. The rearrangement uses TRBV11-1 and TRBJ1-1, with D unresolved. This CDR3 region has 14 residues. The germline V gene encodes CDR1 SGHAT and CDR2 FQDESV (reference sequence).

The V and J genes are TRBV12-5 and TRBJ2-1; 8 nucleotides line up with TRBD1. The CDR3 contains 13 residues. V shed 0 bases and J 12 bases; nucleotides not matched to a gene: 4. The V gene's germline CDR1 is LGHNT and CDR2 FRNRAP. The CDR3 sequence: CASGLVDRDRQFF. CDR3 bases: TGTGCTAGTGGTTTGGTGGACAGGGATAGGCAGTTCTTC. The variable domain in full, with the rest retrieved from reference TRBV12-5 and TRBJ2-1, is DARVTQTPRHKVTEMGQEVTMRCQPILGHNTVFWYRQTMMQGLELLAYFRNRAPLDDSGMPKDRFSAEMPDATLATLKIQPSEPRDSAVYFCASGLVDRDRQFFGPGTRLTVL.

The chain recombines TRBV4-3 with TRBJ1-2, with a weak D call TRBD1 (5 bases). Germline-derived CDR1 and CDR2 are LGHNA and YSLEER. V dropped 0 bases and J dropped 6 bases, with 11 bases sitting between them. The CDR3 contains 14 residues. CDR3 DNA: TGCGCCAGCAGCCAAGAAGGGGCATTGGATGGCTACACCTTC. It specifies CASSQEGALDGYTF.